This TCR beta chain was obtained from a study of cytomegalovirus exposure and HLA in healthy donors. Germline CDR1 SGDLS, CDR2 YYNGEE. CDR3 length: 15 residues. Trimming cost V 1 base and J 3 bases; bases outside gene matches: 6. With 60 Vbeta and 13 Jbeta primers, the PCR was carried out. Profiled with immunoSEQ multiplex PCR; TCRdb holds only in-frame clones, not every one. The data show 90,000 to 100,000 clones, with 65% to 80% seen just once and 16% held by the top ten. This chain joins TRBV9 and TRBJ1-2, with 7 bases that match TRBD1. The sequenced sample consisted of PBMCs. The source is a man aged 55 to 70 in good health and CMV-seropositive. The DNA of the CDR3 is TGTGCCAGCAGCGTATCGGACAGGACCGACTATGGCTACACCTTC. It yields the protein CASSVSDRTDYGYTF.